Below are 27 T cell receptor beta chains sequenced from a single sample in a study of cytomegalovirus exposure and HLA in healthy donors. The PCR used 60 Vbeta and 13 Jbeta primers. Clones were read by immunoSEQ multiplex PCR, and TCRdb kept only the in-frame ones, dropping some. The sample yields roughly 97,000 clones, around 10% seen once. The source material was PBMCs. Receptors originate from a man aged 45-60 years in good health and CMV-seropositive.

A few counts support this clone. This sequence joins TRBV7-9 and TRBJ1-6, with no clear D. This CDR3 has 17 residues. Germline CDR1 is SEHNR and CDR2 is FQNEAQ (reference sequence). Trimming cost V 5 bases and J 5 bases, with 19 bases left between them. Here the CDR3 DNA reads TGTGCCAGCAGCCCCTTTTTTGGGCGAGCCAATAATTCACCCCTCCACTTT. Translated: CASSPFFGRANNSPLHF.

The chain has TRBV28 and TRBJ2-7; 8 bases line up with TRBD1. The CDR3 totals 14 residues. Germline CDR1 reads MDHEN; CDR2 reads SYDVKM. The V and J ends lost 5 bases and 1 base, in that order; junction bases with no gene match: 4. The CDR3 DNA is TGTGCCAGCAGTCCGGGACAGGTGTCCTACGAGCAGTACTTC. Amino acids: CASSPGQVSYEQYF.

A few counts support this clone. The CDR3 loop is CASSGTGIKAFF. The CDR3 DNA is TGTGCCAGCAGCGGTACAGGGATCAAGGCTTTCTTT. The V call is TRBV5-4, the J call TRBJ1-1; TRBD1 is a possible D gene (6 bases). This CDR3 is built from 12 residues. V lost 4 bases, J lost 11 bases, and 15 bases lay in between. Germline values: CDR1 SGHNT, CDR2 YYREEE (reference sequence).

This chain uses TRBV5-1 with TRBJ2-2; D remains ambiguous. V shed 2 bases and J shed 5 bases, with 13 bases lying between them. This CDR3 is built from 15 residues. CDR1 is SGHRS, CDR2 YFSETQ, per germline. The CDR3 reads CASSFTLVITGELFF. CDR3 coding DNA: TGCGCCAGCAGCTTCACCCTAGTCATAACCGGGGAGCTGTTTTTT.

This clone was detected only a few times. This chain links TRBV21-1 with TRBJ1-6; the table's D gene call, TRBD1, was not cross checked with the DNA. TRBV21-1 is designated a pseudogene. The CDR3 spans 19 residues. The chain's CDR3 is CASSKIRPPGGQGVSPLHF. CDR3 bases: TGTGCCAGCAGCAAAATACGGCCACCTGGGGGCCAGGGGGTTTCACCCCTCCACTTT.

This clone was picked up a small number of times. The V call is TRBV28, the J call TRBJ1-2; the D gene is possibly TRBD1 (6 bases). Trimming took off 5 bases at V and 8 bases at J, with 18 bases between the two ends. The CDR3 has 14 amino acids. Germline CDR1 MDHEN, CDR2 SYDVKM. The CDR3 is CASSRKGGGKGYTF. The CDR3 DNA reads as TGTGCCAGCAGTCGCAAAGGGGGGGGGAAAGGCTACACCTTC.

The J gene is TRBJ2-7, the V gene TRBV7-8; possible D gene TRBD1, 6 bases. Germline values: CDR1 SGHVS, CDR2 FQNEAQ. V lost 3 bases to trimming and J lost 1 base, with 10 bases between them. The CDR3 is made up of 14 amino acids. CDR3 sequence (DNA): TGTGCCAGCAGCTTGCGAGACAGGTCCTACGAGCAGTACTTC. Translated, it gives CASSLRDRSYEQYF.

This rearrangement joins TRBV6-6 to TRBJ2-2; 8 nucleotides line up with TRBD2. The CDR3 runs to 16 residues. The germline gives CDR1 MNHNY, CDR2 SVGAGI (reference sequence). The ends lost 2 bases at V and 5 bases at J; junction bases unmatched: 7. The CDR3 coding sequence is TGTGCCAGCAGTTACCCTTCCGGGAGGGGGACCGGGGAGCTGTTTTTT. Translation: CASSYPSGRGTGELFF.

The chain uses TRBV5-1 and TRBJ1-1, with D possibly matching TRBD1 (6 bases). Per germline, CDR1 SGHRS and CDR2 YFSETQ. V was cut by 7 bases and J by 0 bases, with 16 bases left in between. The CDR3 contains 15 residues. The CDR3 DNA follows: TGCGCCAGCGCGACAGGAGACAATCTGAACACTGAAGCTTTCTTT. Translation gives CASATGDNLNTEAFF.

This clone was detected only a few times. The chain joins TRBV5-6 to TRBJ2-3; perhaps TRBD2 as D (6 bases). The CDR3 loop spans 14 amino acids. Looked up from germline, CDR1 is SGHDT and CDR2 is YYEEEE. V was clipped by 0 bases and J by 10 bases, with 15 bases between them. CDR3 nucleotides: TGTGCCAGCAGCTTGGAGGGAGGCTTGGGCCCGCAGTATTTT. Translation gives CASSLEGGLGPQYF.

The genes are TRBV9 and TRBJ2-2; 8 bases map to TRBD1. V dropped 5 bases and J dropped 2; count of bases not matched to a gene: 2. This CDR3 region has 14 residues. Per the germline V gene, CDR1 is SGDLS and CDR2 is YYNGEE. In DNA form, the CDR3 reads TGTGCCAGCAGGGGACAGGTAAACACCGGGGAGCTGTTTTTT. The encoded protein is CASRGQVNTGELFF. The full variable domain, with the rest looked up from reference TRBV9 and TRBJ2-2, is DSGVTQTPKHLITATGQRVTLRCSPRSGDLSVYWYQQSLDQGLQFLIQYYNGEERAKGNILERFSAQQFPDLHSELNLSSLELGDSALYFCASRGQVNTGELFFGEGSRLTVL.

The V call is TRBV28, the J call TRBJ2-5; 8 positions match TRBD1. The assigned J gene may be wrong: the sequence end matches TRBJ2-7 better. Germline CDR1 MDHEN, CDR2 SYDVKM. This CDR3 contains 16 residues. The CDR3 region has the DNA TGTGCCAGCAGCCTAAACTACAGGGGGGAAGAGTACGAGCAGTACTTC. Amino acids: CASSLNYRGEEYEQYF.

This clone came up a few times. The chain couples TRBV4-2 to TRBJ1-4; 8 positions match TRBD1. CDR1 and CDR2 (germline): LGHNA, YNFKEQ. Germline trimming cut 2 bases from V and 4 bases from J; bases unmatched to any gene: 12. This CDR3 spans 18 amino acids. CDR3 DNA: TGTGCCAGCAGCCAAACGGGACAGGCCCTCTTTATTAATGAAAAACTGTTTTTT. Its translation is CASSQTGQALFINEKLFF.

This clone occurred a few times. The V call is TRBV21-1, the J call TRBJ2-1; the tabulated D call, TRBD2, remains unverified against the DNA. TRBV21-1 is shown as a pseudogene. The CDR3 covers 16 residues. This chain's CDR3 is CASSAWRLAGLNEQFF. Written as DNA, the CDR3 is TGTGCCAGCAGCGCCTGGAGACTAGCGGGACTAAATGAGCAGTTCTTC.

This clone has more than one count but fewer than ten. The CDR3 region is CASRAGTSTYGYTF. The CDR3 coding sequence is TGTGCCAGCAGGGCCGGGACAAGCACCTATGGCTACACCTTC. The rearrangement uses TRBV2 and TRBJ1-2; possibly TRBD1 for D (6 bases). V lost 6 bases to trimming and J lost 4 bases, with 15 bases between them. The V gene's germline CDR1 is SNHLY and CDR2 FYNNEI. The CDR3 covers 14 residues.

V gene TRBV29-1 combines with J gene TRBJ2-1, with 8 bases that match TRBD2. The CDR3 has 14 residues. The ends lost 4 bases at V and 6 bases at J; junction bases unmatched: 8. Looked up from germline, CDR1 is SQVTM and CDR2 is ANQGSEA. In DNA form, the CDR3 reads TGCAGCGTTGCGGGCGGGAGGTACGGCAATGAGCAGTTCTTC. This encodes CSVAGGRYGNEQFF.

V and J are TRBV27 and TRBJ1-1; 9 bases fit TRBD1. In germline, CDR1 is MNHEY, CDR2 SMNVEV (reference sequence). CDR3 length: 14 residues. V dropped 5 bases and J dropped 6; count of bases not matched to a gene: 7. The CDR3 reads CASSVDRDRAEAFF. In nucleotides, the CDR3 is TGTGCCAGCAGTGTGGACCGGGACAGGGCTGAAGCTTTCTTT.

The rearrangement uses TRBV30 and TRBJ2-2, with a tentative D call TRBD2 (7 bases). V was pared by 0 bases and J by 1 base, with 18 bases between. Germline assignment: CDR1 GTSNPN and CDR2 SVGIG (reference sequence). The CDR3 is 18 amino acids. The CDR3 protein is CAWSVRRGGRGNTGELFF. The CDR3 coding sequence is TGTGCCTGGAGTGTTAGGAGGGGGGGGAGGGGGAACACCGGGGAGCTGTTTTTT.

This clone was found a few times. The J gene is TRBJ1-1, the V gene TRBV19, with D unclear. The CDR3 contains 13 residues. V gave up 1 base and J gave up 2 bases, with 5 bases separating them. In germline, CDR1 is LNHDA, CDR2 SQIVND (reference sequence). The CDR3 protein is CASSIVINTEAFF. CDR3 DNA sequence: TGTGCCAGTAGTATAGTAATAAACACTGAAGCTTTCTTT.

The chain links TRBV6-6 to TRBJ1-2; 8 nucleotides match TRBD1. CDR1 MNHNY and CDR2 SVGAGI come from the germline V gene (reference sequence). The V gene end was trimmed by 2 bases and the J gene end by 1 base; junction bases not matched to a gene: 3. The CDR3 contains 15 residues. CDR3: CASSYPGQVNYGYTF. As DNA, the CDR3 is TGTGCCAGCAGTTACCCGGGACAGGTTAACTATGGCTACACCTTC.

The chain joins TRBV2 to TRBJ1-2; D uncertain. V was clipped by 1 base and J by 7 bases, with 13 bases between them. Germline V gene data show CDR1 as SNHLY and CDR2 as FYNNEI. The CDR3 runs to 14 residues. The CDR3 DNA is TGTGCCAGCAGTGAAGATCGGGAGTCGCGTGGCTACACCTTC. It encodes CASSEDRESRGYTF.

This clone was picked up a small number of times. V usage is TRBV5-1 and J usage is TRBJ2-3, with a possible D match to TRBD1 (7 bases). Germline CDR1 is SGHRS and CDR2 is YFSETQ. Trimming left V 4 bases short and J 2 bases short, with 14 bases between. This CDR3 spans 15 amino acids. As DNA, the CDR3 is TGCGCCAGCAGCGGAGGGGGCACATCCACAGATACGCAGTATTTT. Amino acid sequence: CASSGGGTSTDTQYF.

Only a few counts were recorded for this clone. V and J are TRBV6-1 and TRBJ1-2; D remains unclear. V gave up 5 bases and J gave up 0 bases, with 7 bases separating them. Germline V gene sequence: CDR1 MNHNS, CDR2 SASEGT. The CDR3 consists of 13 residues. CDR3 DNA sequence: TGTGCCAGCAGTCCGACTTCTAACTATGGCTACACCTTC. Its translation is CASSPTSNYGYTF.

This chain joins TRBV7-5 and TRBJ1-6; no DNA check was done on the table's D call, TRBD1. TRBV7-5 is flagged as a pseudogene. CDR3 length: 22 residues. The CDR3 region has the DNA TGTGCCAGAAGCCCAACGAAGAATCCGGGACAGGGATCTCTAACTTATAATTCACCCCTCCACTTT. Translation: CARSPTKNPGQGSLTYNSPLHF.

V gene TRBV19 combines with J gene TRBJ1-1; D gene ambiguous. Germline values: CDR1 LNHDA, CDR2 SQIVND (reference sequence). Trimming removed 4 bases at V and 5 bases at J, with 11 bases between. The CDR3 length is 13 residues. CDR3 residues: CASSKWTGTEAFF. The DNA for the CDR3 is TGTGCCAGTAGTAAATGGACGGGGACTGAAGCTTTCTTT.

The chain joins TRBV28 to TRBJ1-3, with 7 bases that match TRBD1. The V gene end was trimmed by 4 bases and the J gene end by 12 bases; junction bases not matched to a gene: 18. Germline CDR1 MDHEN, CDR2 SYDVKM. This CDR3 region has 16 residues. CDR3 in DNA: TGTGCCAGCAGTTCACCAATTCGGGACAGCGGAAACGGCATATATTTT. Translation gives CASSSPIRDSGNGIYF.

V is TRBV6-5 and J is TRBJ1-2; no firm D call. Between the trimmed V and J ends, which lost 11 bases and 4 bases, there was a span of 17 bases. Looked up from germline, CDR1 is MNHEY and CDR2 is SVGAGI. The CDR3 covers 13 residues. The CDR3 DNA is TGTGCCTCCCTCCCCGAGGTTGGCTATGGCTACACCTTC. Residues: CASLPEVGYGYTF.